This is a list of T cell receptor beta chains from one sample in a study of graft-versus-host responses after intestinal transplantation. TCRdb keeps only in-frame clones here, not all; method: immunoSEQ multiplex PCR. Of roughly 120,000 clones in the sample, around 95% were seen once. Their antigens are not known. Specimen: unstimulated CD8+ T cells sorted from spleen or lymph node cells, collected before intestinal transplant. These receptors came from a human donor who received an intestinal transplant. Both conserved end residues are part of each CDR3. A D gene is named only where the DNA matches it firmly. Clone size is shown for a subset of rows, as once, few, many or a class of expanded clone.

length	V	size	J	D	CDR3	DNA
13	TRBV6-6	.	TRBJ1-6	TRBD1	CASSGTGDSPLHF	TGTGCCAGCTCAGGGACAGGGGATTCACCCCTCCACTTT
14	TRBV27	once	TRBJ2-7	TRBD2	CASSLIAGVDEQYF	TGTGCCAGCAGTTTAATAGCGGGAGTAGACGAGCAGTACTTC
14	TRBV19	.	TRBJ2-7	.	CASNPGSGFYEQYF	TGTGCCAGTAACCCGGGATCGGGCTTCTACGAGCAGTACTTC
11	TRBV5-1	.	TRBJ2-1	.	CASSFNNEQFF	TGCGCCAGCAGCTTTAACAATGAGCAGTTCTTC
13	TRBV1	.	TRBJ2-5	.	CTSPAWTRGTQYF	TGCACCAGCCCAGCCTGGACCCGCGGGACCCAGTACTTC
12	TRBV27	.	TRBJ2-1	.	CASSLPYNEQFF	TGTGCCAGCAGTTTACCCTACAATGAGCAGTTCTTC
16	TRBV11-3	.	TRBJ2-1	.	CASSLGKRVKANEQFF	TGTGCCAGCAGCTTAGGTAAACGAGTAAAGGCGAATGAGCAGTTCTTC
13	TRBV27	.	TRBJ1-1	.	CASSFSPGTEAFF	TGTGCCAGCAGTTTCTCACCCGGGACGGAAGCTTTCTTT
16	TRBV7-9	.	TRBJ2-1	TRBD1	CASSLAGTAAVHEQFF	TGTGCCAGCAGCTTGGCCGGGACAGCCGCTGTTCATGAGCAGTTCTTC
14	TRBV11-2	.	TRBJ2-7	.	CASSLGGGAYEQYF	TGTGCCAGCAGCTTAGGGGGGGGCGCATACGAGCAGTACTTC
15	TRBV19	.	TRBJ1-2	.	CASSMIAGKGYGYTF	TGTGCCAGTAGTATGATCGCAGGGAAGGGCTATGGCTACACCTTC
18	TRBV7-9	.	TRBJ1-4	.	CASSPWTMEAATNEKLFF	TGTGCCAGCAGCCCGTGGACCATGGAGGCAGCAACTAATGAAAAACTGTTTTTT
16	TRBV19	.	TRBJ1-5	.	CASSPLQGNSNQPQHF	TGTGCCAGTAGCCCACTCCAGGGGAATAGCAATCAGCCCCAGCATTTT
13	TRBV6-5	.	TRBJ2-7	.	CASSSGVGYEQYF	TGTGCCAGCAGCTCAGGGGTTGGCTACGAGCAGTACTTC
13	TRBV27	.	TRBJ1-2	.	CASSYDRSYGYTF	TGTGCCAGCAGTTATGACAGGAGCTATGGCTACACCTTC
14	TRBV10-3	.	TRBJ2-7	TRBD1	CAISGTGLFSEQYF	TGTGCCATCAGCGGGACAGGGTTATTCTCTGAGCAGTACTTC
16	TRBV28	.	TRBJ2-1	.	CASSSHLGASYNEQFF	TGTGCCAGCAGTTCCCATTTGGGGGCCTCCTACAATGAGCAGTTCTTC
14	TRBV6-1	.	TRBJ1-1	.	CASIPGPGYTEAFF	TGTGCCAGCATTCCGGGCCCGGGATACACTGAAGCTTTCTTT
17	TRBV29-1	.	TRBJ2-1	TRBD2	CSVEGRDSGNLYNEQFF	TGCAGCGTTGAAGGACGGGATAGCGGGAACCTATACAATGAGCAGTTCTTC
14	TRBV7-8	.	TRBJ1-5	.	CASSLRWDEAPQHF	TGTGCCAGCAGCTTACGTTGGGACGAAGCGCCCCAGCATTTT
13	TRBV7-9	few	TRBJ2-3	.	CASRAGATDTQYF	TGTGCCAGCCGTGCGGGGGCCACAGATACGCAGTATTTT
20	TRBV4-1	.	TRBJ1-4	.	CASSQEAGDRGIATNEKLFF	TGCGCCAGCAGCCAAGAGGCGGGTGACAGAGGGATTGCAACTAATGAAAAACTGTTTTTT
12	TRBV28	.	TRBJ2-7	.	CASSYRLGEQYF	TGTGCCAGCAGTTATCGCCTAGGCGAGCAGTACTTC
13	TRBV13	.	TRBJ2-1	TRBD2	CASRKREGYEQFF	TGTGCCAGCAGAAAGCGGGAGGGCTATGAGCAGTTCTTC
15	TRBV4-3	.	TRBJ2-1	.	CASSQEREFYNEQFF	TGCGCCAGCAGCCAAGAGCGGGAATTTTACAATGAGCAGTTCTTC
14	TRBV28	.	TRBJ2-1	TRBD2	CASSWSGKVNEQFF	TGTGCCAGCAGTTGGAGCGGGAAGGTTAATGAGCAGTTCTTC